A single T cell receptor beta chain is shown here with its context. No antigen is known for it. This sample was included in a study of vaccination effects on CD4 cells after COVID-19. Whole-study results and caveats: After vaccination, at late timepoints, clones induced by infection and by vaccine contracted markedly. The study, lacking early post-infection timepoints, had few convalescent patients.

Trimming took off 4 bases at V and 0 bases at J, with 17 bases between the two ends. There are 17 residues in the CDR3. Germline assignment: CDR1 LGHNA and CDR2 YNFKEQ. Clones were sequenced by immunoSEQ multiplex PCR, and TCRdb holds only the in-frame ones, with some missing. In the table there are more than 40,000 clones, about two thirds of which are singletons. Antigen-specific CD4+ T cells expanded by the ViraFEST assay with viral peptide pools were then sequenced. Between days 10 and 11 of culture, CD4+ T cells were separated out. Testing of the vaccine recipients showed negative nucleocapsid antibodies and no prior SARS-CoV-2 infection. A half-volume exchange with IL-2 medium occurred on days 3 and 7.

Sequenced material: CD4+ T cells from PBMCs cultured with HCoV-OC43 spike peptides, taken before COVID-19 vaccination. Sample subset: HCoV-OC43 spike overlapping peptide pool stimulation. This clonotype originated in a human donor who received a COVID-19 vaccine. The gene calls are TRBV4-2 and TRBJ2-3; D call uncertain. The CDR3 sequence: CASSPSLSSPSTDTQYF. CDR3 nucleotides: TGTGCCAGCAGCCCCTCTCTTTCCAGTCCTAGCACAGATACGCAGTATTTT.